Below, 11 T cell receptor beta chains from the same sample are listed, as sequenced in a study of blood T cell repertoires in COVID-19. Profiled with immunoSEQ multiplex PCR; TCRdb holds only in-frame clones, not every one. This table holds 200,000 to 250,000 clones, approximately 78% found once. Material for sequencing was peripheral blood. The origin of the receptors is an elderly woman with COVID-19, enrolled during active disease.

This clone has a single count. The V and J genes are TRBV3-1 (or the pseudogene TRBV3-2) and TRBJ2-4; TRBD1 is a possible D gene (5 bases). CDR3 length: 11 amino acids. With 7 bases removed from V and 7 bases from J, the gap between germline ends came to 8 bases. Per the germline V gene, CDR1 is LGHDT and CDR2 is YNNKEL (reference sequence). This CDR3 is CASTSGNIQYF. CDR3 DNA: TGTGCCAGCACTTCAGGGAACATTCAGTACTTC.

V and J are TRBV7-2 and TRBJ1-4, with TRBD1 matching 10 bases. This CDR3 region has 16 residues. CDR1 and CDR2 from the germline V gene are SGHTA and FQGNSA. After removal of 0 bases from V and 10 bases from J, the junction contained 8 bases not matched to a gene. The CDR3, as DNA: TGTGCCAGCAGCTTAGCGGGAGGGACAGGGGTTCGAAAACTGTTTTTT. This codes for CASSLAGGTGVRKLFF.

The chain recombines TRBV7-3 with TRBJ2-2, with a weak D call TRBD1 (5 bases). V lost 4 bases and J lost 4, with 13 bases in between. CDR1 is SGHTA, CDR2 FQGTGA, per germline. This CDR3 has 15 amino acids. CDR3 in DNA: TGTGCCAGCAGCTCAGAGGCAAGGGGCACCGGGGAGCTGTTTTTT. Its protein product is CASSSEARGTGELFF.

J is TRBJ1-4 and V is TRBV7-9; perhaps TRBD1 as D (5 bases). Germline-derived CDR1 and CDR2 are SEHNR and FQNEAQ (reference sequence). This CDR3 region has 14 residues. The V end was cut by 2 bases, the J end by 5 bases, with 9 bases between. The CDR3 is CASSLSGLNEKLFF. The CDR3 DNA follows: TGTGCCAGCAGCTTATCAGGGTTAAATGAAAAACTGTTTTTT.

This chain connects TRBV19 to TRBJ1-1; D is perhaps TRBD1 (5 bases). The length of the CDR3 is 12 residues. Trimming removed 5 bases from V and 4 bases from J, with 8 bases in between. Germline CDR1 is LNHDA and CDR2 is SQIVND (reference sequence). The CDR3 sequence: CASSWGGTEAFF. The CDR3 DNA reads as TGTGCCAGTAGTTGGGGGGGCACTGAAGCTTTCTTT.

The rearrangement links TRBV15 to TRBJ1-2; TRBD1 aligns across 7 bases. Germline V gene data show CDR1 as LNHNV and CDR2 as YYDKDF (reference sequence). The CDR3 is 13 residues long. With V trimmed by 0 bases and J by 14 bases, 9 bases remained unmatched. Written as DNA, the CDR3 is TGTGCCACCAGCAGAGATCAAGGGACAGCGCATACCTTC. Residues: CATSRDQGTAHTF.

The chain is built from TRBV6-2 or TRBV6-3 and TRBJ2-1; 7 nucleotides align to TRBD2. The trim removed 2 bases at V and 0 bases at J, leaving 16 bases unmatched. The CDR3 runs 20 residues. Germline V lookup: CDR1 MNHEY, CDR2 SVGEGT. CDR3 protein: CASSYVPGTSATFSYNEQFF. DNA for the CDR3: TGTGCCAGCAGTTACGTCCCCGGAACTAGCGCCACCTTCTCCTACAATGAGCAGTTCTTC.

Only a few counts were recorded for this clone. The gene calls are TRBV7-9 and TRBJ1-5; D remains ambiguous. The CDR3 runs 12 residues. The germline V and J ends were trimmed by 3 bases and 10 bases, with 10 bases remaining between them. The germline V gene has CDR1 SEHNR and CDR2 FQNEAQ (reference sequence). CDR3 sequence reads: CASSLPDLPQHF. The DNA of the CDR3 is TGTGCCAGCAGCTTGCCCGACTTACCCCAGCATTTT.

The genes are TRBV29-1 and TRBJ1-4; 9 nucleotides align to TRBD1. This CDR3 comprises 15 residues. Germline assignment: CDR1 SQVTM and CDR2 ANQGSEA. V dropped 5 bases and J dropped 7; count of bases not matched to a gene: 11. CDR3 in amino acids: CSVFVQGTGREKLFF. In DNA, the CDR3 is TGCAGCGTTTTCGTCCAGGGGACAGGGCGTGAAAAACTGTTTTTT.

This clone has only one observation. The chain is built from TRBV3-1 (or the pseudogene TRBV3-2) and TRBJ1-5, with TRBD1 matching 9 bases. Losses at the gene ends were 3 bases for V and 6 bases for J; bases not matched to a gene: 6. This CDR3 region has 15 residues. CDR1 is LGHDT, CDR2 YNNKEL, per germline (reference sequence). The CDR3 region has the DNA TGTGCCAGCAGCCAGGACAGGGGAAGAGGTCAGCCCCAGCATTTT. Its translation: CASSQDRGRGQPQHF.

The chain joins TRBV4-1 to TRBJ2-7, with TRBD2 matching over 7 bases. CDR3 length equals 18 residues. V was clipped by 1 base and J by 0 bases; unmatched bases: 12. Germline CDR1 MGHRA, CDR2 YSYEKL. The CDR3: CASSQAAGLLLGSYEQYF. CDR3 bases: TGCGCCAGCAGCCAAGCAGCGGGGCTACTACTAGGCTCCTACGAGCAGTACTTC.